This TCR beta chain appears in the sequencing data of a study of T cells of healthy individuals (dated by TCRdb to 2016 to 2019). This clonotype has just a few counts. Its antigen is not yet known. Base qualities are not provided; no much larger clone lies one nucleotide away. Relative to germline, V is 7 bases shorter and J is 3 bases shorter, with 15 bases between their ends. In the germline V gene, CDR1 corresponds to SGDLS and CDR2 to YYNGEE. The CDR3, from cysteine to phenylalanine, totals 14 residues. Only the CDR3 portion is preserved as DNA: 42 bases, with reading frame beginning at the first base. The receptor library was made with 5' RACE. Instrument used: Illumina MiSeq. The public reads were reanalyzed by TCRdb: fastp trimming at Q25, MiXCR alignment, in-frame beta chains only. Each entry merges the rows of one CDR3 protein and shows their most common DNA and genes. This sample comprises about 100,000 distinct CDR3 sequences, roughly a sixth of them detected only once. The top ten clonotypes cover about 6.2% of the sample.

Recombination linked TRBV9 to TRBJ2-3, with TRBD2 tentatively as D gene (7 bases match). This receptor was identified in a human donor in good health. The CDR3 protein sequence reads: CASGVGGQTDTQYF. DNA sequence: TGTGCCAGCGGAGTGGGGGGGCAAACAGATACGCAGTATTTT.